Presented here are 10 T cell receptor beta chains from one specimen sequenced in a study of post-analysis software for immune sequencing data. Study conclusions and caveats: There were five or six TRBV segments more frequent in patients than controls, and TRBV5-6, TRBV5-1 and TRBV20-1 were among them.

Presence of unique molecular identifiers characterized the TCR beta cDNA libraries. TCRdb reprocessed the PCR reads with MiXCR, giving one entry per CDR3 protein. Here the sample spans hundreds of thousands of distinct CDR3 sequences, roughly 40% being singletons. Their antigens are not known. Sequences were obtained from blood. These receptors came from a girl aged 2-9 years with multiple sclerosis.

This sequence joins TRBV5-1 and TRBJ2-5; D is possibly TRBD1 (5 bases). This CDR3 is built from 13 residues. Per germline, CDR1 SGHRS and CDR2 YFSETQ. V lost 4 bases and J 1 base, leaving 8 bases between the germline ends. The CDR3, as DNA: TGCGCCAGCAGCAGGACAATCCAAGAGACCCAGTACTTC. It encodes CASSRTIQETQYF.

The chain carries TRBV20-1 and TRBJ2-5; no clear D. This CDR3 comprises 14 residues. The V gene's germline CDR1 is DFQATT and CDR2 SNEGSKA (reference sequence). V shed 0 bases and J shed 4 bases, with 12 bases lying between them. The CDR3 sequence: CSARDPHVGETQYF. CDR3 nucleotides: TGCAGTGCTAGAGACCCCCATGTGGGAGAGACCCAGTACTTC.

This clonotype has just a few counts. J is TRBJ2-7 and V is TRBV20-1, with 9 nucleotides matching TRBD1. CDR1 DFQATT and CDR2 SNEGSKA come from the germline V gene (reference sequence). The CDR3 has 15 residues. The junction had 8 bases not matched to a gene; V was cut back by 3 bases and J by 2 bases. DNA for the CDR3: TGCAGTGCTAGCGTCCCAACAGGGGGCGCCTACGAGCAGTACTTC. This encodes CSASVPTGGAYEQYF.

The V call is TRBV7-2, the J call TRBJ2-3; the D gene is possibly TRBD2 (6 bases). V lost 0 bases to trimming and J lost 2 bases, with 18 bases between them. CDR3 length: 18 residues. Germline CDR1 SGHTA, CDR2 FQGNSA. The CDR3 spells CASSLAFRWGRPTDTQYF. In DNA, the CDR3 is TGTGCCAGCAGCTTAGCTTTTCGGTGGGGGAGGCCCACAGATACGCAGTATTTT.

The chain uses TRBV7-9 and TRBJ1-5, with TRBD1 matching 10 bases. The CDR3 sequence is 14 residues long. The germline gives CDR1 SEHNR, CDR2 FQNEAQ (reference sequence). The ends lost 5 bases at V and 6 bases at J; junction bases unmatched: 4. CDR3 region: CASSQTGGGQPQHF. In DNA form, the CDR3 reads TGTGCCAGCAGCCAGACAGGGGGCGGTCAGCCCCAGCATTTT.

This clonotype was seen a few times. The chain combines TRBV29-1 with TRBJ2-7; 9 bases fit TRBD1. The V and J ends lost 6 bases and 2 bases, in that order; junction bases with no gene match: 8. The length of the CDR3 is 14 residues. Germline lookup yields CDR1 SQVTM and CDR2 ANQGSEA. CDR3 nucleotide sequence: TGCAGCGTCGAACCGGGACAGGGACCCTACGAGCAGTACTTC. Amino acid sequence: CSVEPGQGPYEQYF.

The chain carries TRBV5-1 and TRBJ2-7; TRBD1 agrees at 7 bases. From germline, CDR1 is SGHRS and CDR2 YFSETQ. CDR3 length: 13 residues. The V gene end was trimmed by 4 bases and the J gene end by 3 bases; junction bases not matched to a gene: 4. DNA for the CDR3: TGCGCCAGCAGCGCCTACAGGGGCTACGAGCAGTACTTC. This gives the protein CASSAYRGYEQYF.

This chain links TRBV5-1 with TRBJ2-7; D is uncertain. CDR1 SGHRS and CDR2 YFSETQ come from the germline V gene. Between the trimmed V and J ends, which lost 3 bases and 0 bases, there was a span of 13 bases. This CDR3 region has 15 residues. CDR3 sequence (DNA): TGCGCCAGCAGCTGGGGAAGGACCGTCTCCTACGAGCAGTACTTC. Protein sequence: CASSWGRTVSYEQYF. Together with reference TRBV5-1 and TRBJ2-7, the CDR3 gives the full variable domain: KAGVTQTPRYLIKTRGQQVTLSCSPISGHRSVSWYQQTPGQGLQFLFEYFSETQRNKGNFPGRFSGRQFSNSRSEMNVSTLELGDSALYLCASSWGRTVSYEQYFGPGTRLTVT.

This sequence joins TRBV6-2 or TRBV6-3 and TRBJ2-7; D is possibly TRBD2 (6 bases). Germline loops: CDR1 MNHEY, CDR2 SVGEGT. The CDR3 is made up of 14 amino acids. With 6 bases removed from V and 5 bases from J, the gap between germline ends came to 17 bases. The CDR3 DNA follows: TGTGCCAGCAGCCTTGGGGGAGGTCGGAACGAGCAGTACTTC. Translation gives CASSLGGGRNEQYF.

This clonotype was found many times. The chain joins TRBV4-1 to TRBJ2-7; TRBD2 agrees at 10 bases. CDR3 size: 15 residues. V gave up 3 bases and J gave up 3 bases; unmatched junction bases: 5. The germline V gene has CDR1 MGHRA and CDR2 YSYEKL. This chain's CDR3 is CASSQGLATRYEQYF. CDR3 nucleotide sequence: TGCGCCAGCAGCCAGGGACTAGCGACTCGCTACGAGCAGTACTTC.